This T cell receptor beta chain was found in a study of blood T cell repertoires in COVID-19. Study in general: Collection of acute and convalescent COVID-19 samples took place in the United States, Italy and Spain. T cells, B-cell-depleted T cells, or PBMCs provided the cDNA or gDNA that served as material.

The protocol was immunoSEQ multiplex PCR, while the TCRdb copy is restricted to in-frame clones and leaves out a portion. The profile shows 90,000 to 140,000 clones, 81% of them singletons. The sequence was collected from an older man with acute or convalescent COVID-19. Sequencing used peripheral blood.

CDR3 region: CASSLSGGPIYF. The CDR3 DNA follows: TGTGCCAGCAGTTTGAGCGGTGGCCCCATATATTTT. The rearrangement joins TRBV12-3 or TRBV12-4 to TRBJ1-3; D is uncertain. The V gene lost 3 bases and the J gene lost 11 bases, with 11 bases spanning the gap. The length of the CDR3 is 12 residues.